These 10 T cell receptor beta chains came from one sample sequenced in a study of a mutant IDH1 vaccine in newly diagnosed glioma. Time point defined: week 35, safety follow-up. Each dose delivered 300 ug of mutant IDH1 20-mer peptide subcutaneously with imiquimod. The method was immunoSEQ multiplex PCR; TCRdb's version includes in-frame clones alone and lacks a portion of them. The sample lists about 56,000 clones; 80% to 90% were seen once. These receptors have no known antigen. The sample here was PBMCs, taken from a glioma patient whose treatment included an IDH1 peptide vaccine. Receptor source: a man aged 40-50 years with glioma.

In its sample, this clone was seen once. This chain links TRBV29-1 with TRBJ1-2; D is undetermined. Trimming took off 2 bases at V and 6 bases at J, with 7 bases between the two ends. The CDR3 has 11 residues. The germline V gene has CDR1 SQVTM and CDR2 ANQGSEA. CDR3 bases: TGCAGCGTTGAACGTACCCATGGCTACACCTTC. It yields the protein CSVERTHGYTF.

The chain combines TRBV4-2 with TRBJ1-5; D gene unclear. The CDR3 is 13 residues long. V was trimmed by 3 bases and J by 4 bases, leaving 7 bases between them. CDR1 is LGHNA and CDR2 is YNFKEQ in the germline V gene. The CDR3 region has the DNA TGTGCCAGCAGCCACGGCGTTAATCAGCCCCAGCATTTT. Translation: CASSHGVNQPQHF.

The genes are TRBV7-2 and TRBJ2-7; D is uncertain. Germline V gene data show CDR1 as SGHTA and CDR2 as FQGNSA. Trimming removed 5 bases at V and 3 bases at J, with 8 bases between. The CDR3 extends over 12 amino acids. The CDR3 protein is CASSPTFYEQYF. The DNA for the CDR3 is TGTGCCAGCAGCCCGACCTTCTACGAGCAGTACTTC.

CDR3 DNA sequence: TGTGCCAGCAGCCTCCAAACAGGGCCCTACTATGGCTACACCTTC. This codes for CASSLQTGPYYGYTF. The V call is TRBV5-4, the J call TRBJ1-2, with a possible D match to TRBD1 (6 bases). Germline assignment: CDR1 SGHNT and CDR2 YYREEE (reference sequence). The V and J ends lost 4 bases and 3 bases respectively, with 16 bases between them. This CDR3 spans 15 amino acids. The full variable domain, with the rest looked up from reference TRBV5-4 and TRBJ1-2, is ETGVTQSPTHLIKTRGQQVTLRCSSQSGHNTVSWYQQALGQGPQFIFQYYREEENGRGNFPPRFSGLQFPNYSSELNVNALELDDSALYLCASSLQTGPYYGYTFGSGTRLTVV.

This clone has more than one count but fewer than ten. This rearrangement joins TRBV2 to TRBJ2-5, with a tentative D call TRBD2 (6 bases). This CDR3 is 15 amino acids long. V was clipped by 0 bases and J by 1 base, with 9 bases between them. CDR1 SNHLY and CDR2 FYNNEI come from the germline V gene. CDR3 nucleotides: TGTGCCAGCAGTGAAGCGATGCGGGGCCAAGAGACCCAGTACTTC. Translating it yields CASSEAMRGQETQYF.

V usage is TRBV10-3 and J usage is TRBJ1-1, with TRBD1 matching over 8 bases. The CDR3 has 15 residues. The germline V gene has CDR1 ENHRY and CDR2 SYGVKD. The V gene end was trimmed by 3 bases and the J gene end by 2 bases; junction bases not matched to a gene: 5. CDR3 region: CAISDFGQGNTEAFF. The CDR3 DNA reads TGTGCCATCAGTGATTTCGGACAGGGAAACACTGAAGCTTTCTTT.

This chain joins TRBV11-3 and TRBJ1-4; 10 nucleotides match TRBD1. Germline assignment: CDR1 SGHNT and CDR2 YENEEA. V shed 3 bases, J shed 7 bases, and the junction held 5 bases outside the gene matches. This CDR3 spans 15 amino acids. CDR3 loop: CASSLTGGVGEKLFF. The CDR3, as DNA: TGTGCCAGCAGCTTGACAGGGGGCGTAGGTGAAAAACTGTTTTTT.

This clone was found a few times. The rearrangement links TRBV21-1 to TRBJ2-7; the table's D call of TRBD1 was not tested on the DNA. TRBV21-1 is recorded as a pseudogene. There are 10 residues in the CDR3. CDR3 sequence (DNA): TGTGCCAGCAGCAGACCGGGACAATACTTC. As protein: CASSRPGQYF.

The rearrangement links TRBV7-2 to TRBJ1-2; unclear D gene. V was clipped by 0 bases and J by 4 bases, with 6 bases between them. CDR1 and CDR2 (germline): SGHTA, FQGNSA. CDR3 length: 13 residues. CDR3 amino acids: CASSLASSYGYTF. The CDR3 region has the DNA TGTGCCAGCAGCTTAGCCAGTTCCTATGGCTACACCTTC.

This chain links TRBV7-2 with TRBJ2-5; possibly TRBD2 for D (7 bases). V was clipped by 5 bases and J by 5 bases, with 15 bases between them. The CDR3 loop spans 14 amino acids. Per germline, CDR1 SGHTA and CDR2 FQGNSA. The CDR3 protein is CASSNNGGRETQYF. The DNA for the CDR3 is TGTGCCAGCAGCAATAACGGGGGGCGCGAGACCCAGTACTTC.